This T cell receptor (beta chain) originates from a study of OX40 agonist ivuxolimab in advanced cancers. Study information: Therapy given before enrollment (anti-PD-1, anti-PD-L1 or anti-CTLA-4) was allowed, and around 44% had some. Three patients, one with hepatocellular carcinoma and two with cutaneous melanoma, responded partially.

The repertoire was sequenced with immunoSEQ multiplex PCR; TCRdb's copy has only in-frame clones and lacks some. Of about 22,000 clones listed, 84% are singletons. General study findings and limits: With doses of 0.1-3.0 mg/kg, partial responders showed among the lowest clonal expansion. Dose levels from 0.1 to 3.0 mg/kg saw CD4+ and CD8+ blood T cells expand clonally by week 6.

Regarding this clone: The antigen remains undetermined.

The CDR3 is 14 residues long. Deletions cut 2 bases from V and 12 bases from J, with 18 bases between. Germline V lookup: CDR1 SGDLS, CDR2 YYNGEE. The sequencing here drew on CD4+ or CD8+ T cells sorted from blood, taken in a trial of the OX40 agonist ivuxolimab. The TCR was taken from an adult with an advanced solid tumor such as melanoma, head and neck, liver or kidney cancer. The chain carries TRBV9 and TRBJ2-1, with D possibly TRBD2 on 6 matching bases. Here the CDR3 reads CASSVAGSRVRQFF. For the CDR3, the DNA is TGTGCCAGCAGCGTCGCCGGGAGCAGGGTTCGGCAGTTCTTC.